This TCR beta chain was observed in a study of cytomegalovirus exposure and HLA in healthy donors. Germline loops: CDR1 MDHEN, CDR2 SYDVKM. V lost 8 bases to trimming and J lost 9 bases, with 23 bases between them. The CDR3 spans 14 residues. The PCR was carried out with 60 Vbeta primers and 13 Jbeta primers. Libraries were prepared by immunoSEQ multiplex PCR; TCRdb keeps only in-frame clonotypes and omits some of them. The table lists approximately 150,000 clones, roughly 80% of them singletons. What was sequenced was PBMCs. The rearrangement uses TRBV28 and TRBJ2-7; the D gene is possibly TRBD2 (6 bases). This receptor was taken from a young man in good health and CMV-seropositive. In DNA form, the CDR3 reads TGTGCCAGCCCTACCCGGTTGGCGGGCGGGGTGCAGTACTTC. Translated: CASPTRLAGGVQYF.